This paragraph reports one T cell receptor (beta chain). After extraction with the RNeasy kit, about 0.5 to 1 ug of the RNA was reverse transcribed using random hexamers. An immunoSEQ multiplex PCR generated amplified TCR beta CDR3 products spanning 54 Vbeta and 13 Jbeta. One entry per CDR3 protein results from TCRdb running MiXCR on the immunoSEQ multiplex PCR reads. The sample comprises around 200,000 distinct CDR3 sequences, 95% of which are singletons, and approximately 0.1% rests with the top ten. The authors sequenced TCR beta from blood CD8+ and CD4+ T cells. FACS was used to enrich TEMRA cells, whereas the CD8+ and CD4+ T cells were obtained by negative isolation. The data were taken from a study of CD8 T cells in Susac syndrome. In germline, CDR1 is SGHRS, CDR2 YFSETQ. CDR3 size: 15 residues. V gave up 2 bases and J gave up 2 bases; unmatched junction bases: 3.

The clonotype was recovered from a human donor with multiple sclerosis. The sequenced sample was CD4+ T cells from PBMCs. The rearrangement joins TRBV5-1 to TRBJ2-3; 9 positions match TRBD1. The CDR3 loop reads CASSFRDRVTDTQYF. The CDR3 bases are TGCGCCAGCAGCTTCCGGGACAGGGTCACAGATACGCAGTATTTT.